A selection of T cell receptor beta chains follows, all from one sample in a study of vaccination and CD4 T cells after COVID-19. Their antigens remain unidentified. TCRdb re-called the PCR reads through MiXCR, storing one row per CDR3 protein. The sample carries about 12,000 distinct CDR3 sequences, roughly 75% recorded once. The sample was CD4+ T cells from blood, cultured in vitro. These TCRs come from a human donor who had recovered from COVID-19. CDR3s include the opening cysteine and the closing phenylalanine or tryptophan. Each record gives: D gene, clone size, J gene, V gene, CDR3 DNA, CDR3 protein. The D gene is left open where the match is weak. A row's size may be missing; if present it is once, few, many or a size class.

>TRBD2|NA|TRBJ2-5|TRBV20-1
TGCAGTGCTAGAGATCTGCAGGCGCGAAAGCGGGGCCAAGAGACCCAGTACTTC
CSARDLQARKRGQETQYF
>TRBD2|medium-sized|TRBJ2-1|TRBV7-2
TGTGCCAGCAGCTTAGTCTCTAGCGGCTACAATGAGCAGTTCTTC
CASSLVSSGYNEQFF
>NA|once|TRBJ1-5|TRBV27
TGTGCCAGCAGTAAGCAGACAGGTTCTGACCTCCAGCATTTT
CASSKQTGSDLQHF
>TRBD1|once|TRBJ1-2|TRBV9
TGTGCCAGCAGCGTAGTTAGGGGGCGCGGTAACTATGGCTACACCTTC
CASSVVRGRGNYGYTF
>NA|NA|TRBJ1-6|TRBV20-1
TGCAGTCCGACACCGGGGAGTTCAACATTTAGCAGCTCCTATAATTCACCCCTCCACTTT
CSPTPGSSTFSSSYNSPLHF
>TRBD1|few|TRBJ1-5|TRBV10-1
TGCGCCAACGACAGGGGGGTTAATCAGCCCCAGCATTTT
CANDRGVNQPQHF
>NA|NA|TRBJ2-4|TRBV28
TGTGCCAGCAGTTCCGGGCCTATAAACATTCAGTACTTC
CASSSGPINIQYF
>NA|NA|TRBJ1-5|TRBV6-5
TGTGCCAGCAGTTCGCAGGACGGAAACAATCAGCCCCAGCATTTT
CASSSQDGNNQPQHF
>NA|NA|TRBJ2-7|TRBV20-1
TGCAGTGCTAGGTTGCCCACAGGCTACGAGCAGTACTTC
CSARLPTGYEQYF
>NA|NA|TRBJ1-1|TRBV7-5
NA
CISVPEAYSGRCGTEAFF
>TRBD1|NA|TRBJ1-1|TRBV15
TGTGCCACCAGCAGTCTCTCGACAGGGATCACTGAAGCTTTCTTT
CATSSLSTGITEAFF
>NA|NA|TRBJ2-7|TRBV15
TGTGCCACCAGCAGAGAATCGGGTACCTACGAGCAGTACTTC
CATSRESGTYEQYF
>TRBD2|once|TRBJ2-3|TRBV7-8
TGTGCCAGCAGCTTAGGGACTAGCGGGATTCCTCCTAGCACAGATACGCAGTATTTT
CASSLGTSGIPPSTDTQYF
>NA|NA|TRBJ1-5|TRBV6-2/TRBV6-3
TGTGCCAGCAGAGGGCAGGGCAATCAGCCCCAGCATTTT
CASRGQGNQPQHF
>TRBD2|NA|TRBJ2-7|TRBV7-2
TGTGCCAGCAGGAGCGGGGGCAGCTCCTACGAGCAGTACTTC
CASRSGGSSYEQYF
>TRBD2|NA|TRBJ2-5|TRBV24-1
TGTGCCACCAGTGATACCCCCGGGGGGGGAGAGACCCAGTACTTC
CATSDTPGGGETQYF
>NA|NA|TRBJ1-6|TRBV7-2
TGTGCCAGCAGCTTAAATTGGTCCTATAATTCACCCCTCCACTTT
CASSLNWSYNSPLHF
>NA|NA|TRBJ1-2|TRBV19
TGTGCCAGCCTAAGTGGGGCGCACTATGGCTACACCTTC
CASLSGAHYGYTF
>NA|NA|TRBJ1-1|TRBV11-2
TGTGCCAGCAGCTTAGATGCCCGGGAAGCTTTCTTT
CASSLDAREAFF
>NA|NA|TRBJ1-2|TRBV15
TGTGCCACCAGCAGAGAATCCTGGGGCTACACCTTC
CATSRESWGYTF
>TRBD2|NA|TRBJ2-7|TRBV11-3
TGTGCCAGCAGCACGAGGTGGGGTAAGGACGGACTAGCGGGACCCTACGAGCAGTACTTC
CASSTRWGKDGLAGPYEQYF
>NA|NA|TRBJ1-5|TRBV6-5
TGTGCCAGCAGTTACGACCCGGGATTGGGCCTATATAGCAATCAGCCCCAGCATTTT
CASSYDPGLGLYSNQPQHF
>NA|NA|TRBJ1-5|TRBV28
TGTGCCAGCAGTCCAGGGCTGCCTCACTTCGAACCCCAGCATTTT
CASSPGLPHFEPQHF
>NA|NA|TRBJ2-3|TRBV6-5
TGTGCCAGCAGTTACCGGCAGGGCCCCCCAGATACGCAGTATTTT
CASSYRQGPPDTQYF
>NA|NA|TRBJ1-2|TRBV2
TGTGCCAGCAACCGGGTTGGCTATGGCTACACCTTC
CASNRVGYGYTF
>NA|large|TRBJ1-5|TRBV6-1
TGTGCCAGCAGTGAATTAAGCATTCAGCCCCAGCATTTT
CASSELSIQPQHF
>TRBD1|NA|TRBJ1-6|TRBV7-2
TGTGCCAGCAGCTCGGGACAGGGGAGTGGATCACCCCTCCACTTT
CASSSGQGSGSPLHF
>NA|large|TRBJ1-1|TRBV7-2
TGTGCCAGCAGCTTAGGACTCACAGTGAACACTGAAGCTTTCTTT
CASSLGLTVNTEAFF
>TRBD1|NA|TRBJ1-5|TRBV20-1
TGCAGTGCTAGAGCCCTACCGGGACAGGGGGCGGTGCAGCCCCAGCATTTT
CSARALPGQGAVQPQHF
>NA|NA|TRBJ2-2|TRBV9
TGTGCCAGCAGCGCCGCCGGGACCCGGAACACCGGGGAGCTGTTTTTT
CASSAAGTRNTGELFF
>NA|NA|TRBJ1-2|TRBV5-4
TGTGCCAGCAGCTCCCCGGGCATGGCGGACCTTCGGTACACCTTC
CASSSPGMADLRYTF
>NA|NA|TRBJ2-5|TRBV20-1
TGCAGTGCTAGTACCGGGAATCGCCAAGAGACCCAGTACTTC
CSASTGNRQETQYF
>TRBD1|NA|TRBJ2-5|TRBV19
TGTGCCAGTAGTATTATGTGGACAGGATTCCAAGAGACCCAGTACTTC
CASSIMWTGFQETQYF
>TRBD2|NA|TRBJ2-1|TRBV6-1
TGTGCCAGCAGTCCGACTAGCGGGAGGGGTAATGAGCAGTTCTTC
CASSPTSGRGNEQFF
>TRBD1|NA|TRBJ2-3|TRBV7-2
TGTGCCAGCAGCATGGGGACAGGGGGTCTTTCAGATACGCAGTATTTT
CASSMGTGGLSDTQYF
>NA|NA|TRBJ1-5|TRBV29-1
TGCAGCGTTGGGGTGAGGGTCAATCAGCCCCAGCATTTT
CSVGVRVNQPQHF
>TRBD1|NA|TRBJ2-2|TRBV27
TGTGCCAGCAGTTCGGACAGGGCGAACACCGGGGAGCTGTTTTTT
CASSSDRANTGELFF
>NA|NA|TRBJ2-4|TRBV6-1
TGTGCCAGCAGTGAAGCCCGGGACGGGGAAAACATTCAGTACTTC
CASSEARDGENIQYF
>NA|NA|TRBJ2-7|TRBV21-1
TGTGCCAGCAGCAACAGGGAGACCGGGACTAGCGGTTCCTACGAGCAGTACTTC
CASSNRETGTSGSYEQYF
>TRBD2|NA|TRBJ2-3|TRBV7-2
TGTGCCAGCAGCTTATCGGGAGGGGTCACAGATACGCAGTATTTT
CASSLSGGVTDTQYF
>TRBD1|once|TRBJ1-2|TRBV6-2/TRBV6-3
TGTGCCAGCAGTTACTTTGGGGACAGTGGCTACACCTTC
CASSYFGDSGYTF
>NA|NA|TRBJ2-1|TRBV4-3
TGCGCCAGCAGCCAATTTTCGGGATCCTACAATGAGCAGTTCTTC
CASSQFSGSYNEQFF
>TRBD1|NA|TRBJ1-2|TRBV7-2
TGTGCCAGCAGCGAATACGGGACAGGGGGAAGAGGCTACACCTTC
CASSEYGTGGRGYTF
>NA|NA|TRBJ2-3|TRBV7-9
TGTGCCAGCCGAGGACGGACTGGGGATACGCAGTATTTT
CASRGRTGDTQYF
>NA|NA|TRBJ1-2|TRBV20-1
TGCAGTGCCCCGGACGCGGCAGTCTACTATGGCTACACCTTC
CSAPDAAVYYGYTF
>TRBD2|medium-sized|TRBJ2-7|TRBV7-2
TGTGCCAGCAGCTTACAAACTAGCGGGAGGGCCTACGAGCAGTACTTC
CASSLQTSGRAYEQYF